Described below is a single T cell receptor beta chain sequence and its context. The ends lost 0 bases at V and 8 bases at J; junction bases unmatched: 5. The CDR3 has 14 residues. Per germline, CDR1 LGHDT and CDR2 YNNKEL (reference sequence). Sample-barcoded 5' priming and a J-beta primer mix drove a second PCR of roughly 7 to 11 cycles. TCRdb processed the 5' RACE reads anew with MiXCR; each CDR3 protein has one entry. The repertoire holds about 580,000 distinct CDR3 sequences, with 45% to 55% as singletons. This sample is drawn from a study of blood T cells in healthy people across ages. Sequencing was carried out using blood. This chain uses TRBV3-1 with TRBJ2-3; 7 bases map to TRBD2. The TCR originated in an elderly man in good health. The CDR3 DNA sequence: TGTGCCAGCAGCCAAGATGCGGGAGTGGCTACGCAGTATTTT. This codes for CASSQDAGVATQYF.